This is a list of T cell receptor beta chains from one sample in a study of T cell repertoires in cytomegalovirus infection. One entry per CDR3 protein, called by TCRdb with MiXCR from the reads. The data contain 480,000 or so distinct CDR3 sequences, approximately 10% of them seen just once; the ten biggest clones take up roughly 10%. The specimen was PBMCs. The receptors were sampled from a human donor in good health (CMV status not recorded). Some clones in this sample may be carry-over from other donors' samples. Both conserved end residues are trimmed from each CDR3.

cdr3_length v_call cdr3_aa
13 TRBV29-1 SVEGRRRDYDEQF
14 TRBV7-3 ASSFGNFYSNQPQH
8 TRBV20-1 SGGSNEQF
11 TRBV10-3 AIGGVSGNTIY
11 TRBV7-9 ASGFGENTEAF
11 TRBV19 ASSTQGNSPLH
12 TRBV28 ASSLGAGRYEQY
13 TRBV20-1 SAPGVAGGMDEQF
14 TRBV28 ASRPPKREGQETQY
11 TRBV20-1 SADDGDLYEQY
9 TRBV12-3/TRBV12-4 ASSFPGELF
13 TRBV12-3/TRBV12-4 ASTSRGGRGNTIY
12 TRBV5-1 ASSLETTGVGYT
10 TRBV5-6 ASSRDIYGYT
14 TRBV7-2 ASSLSWGAGAYEQY
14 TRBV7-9 ASSSRGAVLQETQY
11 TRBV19 ASLGLPHNIQY
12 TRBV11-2 ASSLWGPNQPQH
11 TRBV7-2 ASQSTSSYEQY
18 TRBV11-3 ASSLRSGAETIGSYNEQF
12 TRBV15 ATSRGGLFYEQY
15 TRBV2 ASSEVGSLLTGETQY
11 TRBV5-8 ASSLRQNQPQH
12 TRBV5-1 ASSLVSGGGELF
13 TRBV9 ASSERTGNTGELF
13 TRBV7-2 ASSLGTGYTDTQY
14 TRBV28 ASSFGYQGVGNTIY
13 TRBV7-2 ASSPLAGGDGTQY
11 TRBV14 ASRTDSGTEQF
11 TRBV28 ASSRVWPDEQY
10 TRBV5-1 ASSLRGDEQY
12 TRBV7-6 ASSETGAGETQY
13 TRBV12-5 ASGLARQGRTEAF
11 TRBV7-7 ASSYGPHTEAF
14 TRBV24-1 ATSDLGNLALDEQF
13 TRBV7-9 ASSLEISGSLEQF
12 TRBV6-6 ASREDRVNEKLF
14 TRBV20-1 SARGRAGGSRYGYT
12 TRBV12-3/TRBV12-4 ASSFFLDEETQY
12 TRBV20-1 SAKTGGGGTEAF
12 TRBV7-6 ASSAPPAQETQY
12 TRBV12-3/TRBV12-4 ASSSQGKRTEAF
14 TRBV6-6 ASSYDQGGPAYEQY
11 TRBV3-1 ASSQAREGGYT
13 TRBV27 ASSPAGQPYNEQF